What follows describes a single TCR beta chain. Its antigen is unidentified. This record comes from a study of spatial heterogeneity in lung cancer. Indicated time point: sample taken at primary tumor resection. The study sequenced unsorted whole RNA from tumor, nontumor lung or frozen PBMC. Untreated early-stage non-small cell lung cancer patients, approximately 76 in total, were the donors. Study-wide findings and caveats: The study found ubiquitous expanded tumor TCRs in blood more at resection than follow-up.

The library protocol tagged each TCR cDNA with a unique molecular identifier. MiXCR, run by TCRdb on the 5' RACE reads, gives a single entry per CDR3 protein. The table records fewer than 45,000 distinct CDR3 sequences, around 6.5% of them present only once. This specimen was PBMCs, taken at surgery. This receptor was obtained from a female donor with early-stage non-small cell lung cancer.

Written as DNA, the CDR3 is TGTGCCAGCAGTTTTAGGGTCACCAAGAACACTGAAGCTTTCTTT. Translation gives CASSFRVTKNTEAFF. V and J are TRBV12-3 or TRBV12-4 and TRBJ1-1; D ambiguous. V shed 3 bases and J shed 1 base, with 12 bases lying between them. CDR3 length equals 15 residues.